Each of the 21 T cell receptor beta chains below was sequenced from the same sample in a study of cytomegalovirus exposure and HLA in healthy donors (TCRdb year 2017). The library was made by the immunoSEQ multiplex PCR assay. For the multiplex PCR, a mixture combining 60 forward primers for TCR Vbeta segments and 13 reverse primers for TCR Jbeta segments was used. Entries here come from immuneACCESS through TCRdb and include only in-frame sequences with V and J called. Some clones fail to appear in such tables; in the studies checked, an unresolved V gene covers under half of the shortfall, and the cause of the remainder is unknown. The sample table records 30,000 to 35,000 clones; over 60% of these occur just once. The top ten hold around 10% of the sample. Source material: PBMCs. These receptors came from a man aged 35-49 years in good health and CMV-seropositive.

The chain carries TRBV6-6 and TRBJ1-2; no clear D. In germline, CDR1 is MNHNY, CDR2 SVGAGI (reference sequence). The CDR3 extends over 13 amino acids. Between the trimmed V and J ends, which lost 4 bases and 5 bases, there was a span of 11 bases. This chain's CDR3 is CASSSSPQYGYTF. In nucleotides, the CDR3 is TGTGCCAGCAGTTCTTCACCCCAGTATGGCTACACCTTC.

The chain couples TRBV7-9 to TRBJ2-7; tentative D call: TRBD2 (5 bases). V was trimmed by 5 bases and J by 3 bases, leaving 11 bases between them. The CDR3 sequence is 13 residues long. Germline lookup yields CDR1 SEHNR and CDR2 FQNEAQ (reference sequence). Here the CDR3 DNA reads TGTGCCAGCAGCGGCGGACTGATCTACGAGCAGTACTTC. As protein: CASSGGLIYEQYF.

This chain links TRBV29-1 with TRBJ2-4; D possibly corresponds to TRBD2 (5 bases). V was shortened by 5 bases and J by 0 bases, with 14 bases between the two germline ends. The CDR3 consists of 15 residues. Germline CDR1 is SQVTM and CDR2 is ANQGSEA. The CDR3 here is CSVLLAGVAKNIQYF. CDR3 coding DNA: TGCAGCGTTCTCCTTGCCGGGGTAGCCAAAAACATTCAGTACTTC.

The chain employs TRBV12-5 and TRBJ1-6; TRBD1 might be the D (5 bases). From germline, CDR1 is LGHNT and CDR2 FRNRAP. The ends were cut back, 6 bases at V and 4 bases at J, with 10 bases in the middle. The CDR3 totals 14 residues. The CDR3, as DNA: TGTGCTAGTGGGGGACGGGGGTATAATTCACCCCTCCACTTT. As protein: CASGGRGYNSPLHF.

A few counts support this clone. The genes are TRBV28 and TRBJ1-4; TRBD1 agrees at 10 bases. This CDR3 is built from 17 residues. V shed 5 bases, J shed 4 bases, and the junction held 10 bases outside the gene matches. Germline V lookup: CDR1 MDHEN, CDR2 SYDVKM. The CDR3 region is CASSPGQGGVGNEKLFF. Written as DNA, the CDR3 is TGTGCCAGCAGTCCAGGACAGGGGGGCGTGGGTAATGAAAAACTGTTTTTT.

The V call is TRBV6-4, the J call TRBJ1-4; D gene unclear. There are 14 residues in the CDR3. V lost 7 bases and J 8 bases, leaving 17 bases between the germline ends. The germline V gene encodes CDR1 MRHNA and CDR2 SNTAGT. The CDR3 DNA reads as TGTGCCAGCAATCGGGTTCCCGAGGGAGAAAAACTGTTTTTT. Its protein is CASNRVPEGEKLFF.

The chain is built from TRBV5-1 and TRBJ1-2; D might be TRBD1 (5 bases). This CDR3 contains 15 residues. Germline V gene lookup returns CDR1 SGHRS and CDR2 YFSETQ. Trimming cost V 1 base and J 0 bases, with 10 bases left between them. The chain's CDR3 is CASSLSGAANYGYTF. Here the CDR3 DNA reads TGCGCCAGCAGCTTGAGTGGGGCAGCTAACTATGGCTACACCTTC.

The chain combines TRBV2 with TRBJ1-4; unclear D gene. Trimming shortened V by 4 bases and J by 7 bases, and 13 bases separated the two germline ends. CDR1 and CDR2 from the germline V gene are SNHLY and FYNNEI. The CDR3 length is 14 residues. CDR3 in DNA: TGTGCCAGCAGTGGGGGAGTTGGAAGTGAAAAACTGTTTTTT. It translates to CASSGGVGSEKLFF. Full variable domain (missing parts from reference TRBV2 and TRBJ1-4): EPEVTQTPSHQVTQMGQEVILRCVPISNHLYFYWYRQILGQKVEFLVSFYNNEISEKSEIFDDQFSVERPDGSNFTLKIRSTKLEDSAMYFCASSGGVGSEKLFFGSGTQLSVL.

This chain connects TRBV9 to TRBJ1-2, with TRBD1 as a possible D gene (6 bases). Trimming cost V 4 bases and J 0 bases, with 22 bases left between them. Germline CDR1 SGDLS, CDR2 YYNGEE. This CDR3 is 18 amino acids long. The CDR3 reads CASSPSSSGALANYGYTF. In nucleotides, the CDR3 is TGTGCCAGCAGCCCCTCGTCCTCAGGGGCCCTAGCTAACTATGGCTACACCTTC. The whole variable domain, filled in from reference TRBV9 and TRBJ1-2, reads DSGVTQTPKHLITATGQRVTLRCSPRSGDLSVYWYQQSLDQGLQFLIQYYNGEERAKGNILERFSAQQFPDLHSELNLSSLELGDSALYFCASSPSSSGALANYGYTFGSGTRLTVV.

This chain connects TRBV25-1 to TRBJ2-6; D possibly corresponds to TRBD2 (6 bases). Looked up from germline, CDR1 is MGHDK and CDR2 is SYGVNS. Trimming took 3 bases from V and 2 from J, leaving 11 bases between them. This CDR3 is built from 16 residues. The CDR3 DNA is TGTGCCAGCAGTGATACAGGAGGGACTGGGGCCAACGTCCTGACTTTC. Encoded protein: CASSDTGGTGANVLTF.

The V gene is TRBV7-2, the J gene TRBJ2-1, with D perhaps TRBD2 (6 bases). Germline assignment: CDR1 SGHTA and CDR2 FQGNSA. Trimming shortened V by 3 bases and J by 2 bases, and 20 bases separated the two germline ends. CDR3 length: 18 residues. CDR3 amino acids: CASSLYGLTSSAYNEQFF. The CDR3 DNA follows: TGTGCCAGCAGCTTGTATGGTTTGACTAGTTCGGCCTACAATGAGCAGTTCTTC. Filled out from reference TRBV7-2 and TRBJ2-1, the complete variable domain reads GAGVSQSPSNKVTEKGKDVELRCDPISGHTALYWYRQSLGQGLEFLIYFQGNSAPDKSGLPSDRFSAERTGGSVSTLTIQRTQQEDSAVYLCASSLYGLTSSAYNEQFFGPGTRLTVL.

The chain recombines TRBV6-5 with TRBJ1-4, with TRBD1 as a possible D gene (5 bases). This CDR3 spans 15 amino acids. Germline-derived CDR1 and CDR2 are MNHEY and SVGAGI. Deletions cut 5 bases from V and 7 bases from J, with 17 bases between. CDR3: CASSPPGTLGEKLFF. In DNA form, the CDR3 reads TGTGCCAGCAGTCCCCCGGGGACTTTGGGTGAAAAACTGTTTTTT.

This clone was recorded a few times. The gene calls are TRBV19 and TRBJ2-1, with 9 bases matching TRBD1. This CDR3 has 14 residues. CDR1 and CDR2 from the germline V gene are LNHDA and SQIVND (reference sequence). Trimming at V came to 8 bases and at J to 7 bases, leaving 9 bases not matched to a gene. The CDR3 region has the DNA TGTGCCAGTTCCCGGGACAGGGATCGAAATGAGCAGTTCTTC. Residues: CASSRDRDRNEQFF.

J is TRBJ1-2 and V is TRBV6-1; no clear D gene. The length of the CDR3 is 13 residues. The germline V gene encodes CDR1 MNHNS and CDR2 SASEGT. Deletions cut 2 bases from V and 4 bases from J, with 8 bases between. CDR3 region: CASSEMRAYGYTF. CDR3 sequence (DNA): TGTGCCAGCAGTGAAATGCGGGCCTATGGCTACACCTTC.

This clone occurred once. The J gene is TRBJ2-1, the V gene TRBV10-2, with TRBD1 matching over 10 bases. Trimming at V came to 5 bases and at J to 8 bases, leaving 6 bases not matched to a gene. The germline V gene encodes CDR1 WSHSY and CDR2 SAAADI. This CDR3 is built from 14 residues. CDR3 coding DNA: TGCGCCAGCAGTTGGGGCGGGACAGGGGATGAGCAGTTCTTC. It is translated as CASSWGGTGDEQFF.

The chain recombines TRBV5-6 with TRBJ1-2; no clear D. Per germline, CDR1 SGHDT and CDR2 YYEEEE. The V end was cut by 4 bases, the J end by 3 bases, with 10 bases between. The CDR3 is 13 residues long. In DNA, the CDR3 is TGTGCCAGCAGCAACACCGGGGACTATGGCTACACCTTC. This sequence encodes CASSNTGDYGYTF.

V and J are TRBV9 and TRBJ1-1, with 7 bases aligning to TRBD1. Per germline, CDR1 SGDLS and CDR2 YYNGEE. This CDR3 is 14 amino acids long. V was pared by 0 bases and J by 5 bases, with 4 bases of the junction left unmatched. In DNA, the CDR3 is TGTGCCAGCAGCGTAGTGGCAGGGGGGACTGAAGCTTTCTTT. As protein: CASSVVAGGTEAFF.

This chain links TRBV5-1 with TRBJ2-5; possibly TRBD2 for D (5 bases). CDR1 is SGHRS, CDR2 YFSETQ, per germline. Trimming cost V 3 bases and J 5 bases, with 5 bases left between them. The CDR3 is 11 amino acids. The CDR3 DNA reads TGCGCCAGCAGCTCGGGGGAGACCCAGTACTTC. Translated: CASSSGETQYF.

V is TRBV4-2 and J is TRBJ2-7; the D gene is possibly TRBD2 (7 bases). This CDR3 has 18 amino acids. Trimming shortened V by 4 bases and J by 0 bases, and 22 bases separated the two germline ends. In germline, CDR1 is LGHNA, CDR2 YNFKEQ. The CDR3 nucleotides read TGTGCCAGCAGCCCCAGGTGGGAGGGGGAGAGGGCCTCCTACGAGCAGTACTTC. Protein: CASSPRWEGERASYEQYF.

The V call is TRBV6-5, the J call TRBJ2-7; 9 positions match TRBD1. The CDR3 length is 15 residues. Germline values: CDR1 MNHEY, CDR2 SVGAGI. V trimming: 6 bases; J trimming: 0 bases; junction bases outside the gene matches: 6. This chain's CDR3 is CASSDPGQGSYEQYF. DNA of the CDR3: TGTGCCAGCAGCGATCCGGGACAGGGCTCCTACGAGCAGTACTTC.

The chain is built from TRBV10-3 and TRBJ1-5; D unclear. Deletions cut 3 bases from V and 7 bases from J, with 10 bases between. Germline-derived CDR1 and CDR2 are ENHRY and SYGVKD. CDR3 length: 13 amino acids. CDR3 coding DNA: TGTGCCATCAGTGAAATCCGTAGCCAGCCCCAGCATTTT. Its translation is CAISEIRSQPQHF.